The rows below give T cell receptor beta chains drawn from one sample of a study of breast tumors, draining lymph nodes, adjacent tissues. Each CDR3 protein is one row after TCRdb ran MiXCR on the multiplex PCR reads. The table records over 20,000 distinct CDR3 sequences, 23% of them present only once. Sequenced sample: breast tumor tissue. The origin of the receptors is a female donor with breast cancer. Some clones in this sample may be carry-over from other donors' samples. The CDR3 runs from the conserved cysteine through the conserved F or W.

V	J	CDR3
TRBV7-9	TRBJ2-5	CASSPWEETQYF
TRBV12-3/TRBV12-4	TRBJ1-5	CASSLEKRDQPQHF
TRBV29-1	TRBJ2-7	CSVGASGRAGEQYF
TRBV4-2	TRBJ2-1	CASSQVGDLIVSSYNEQFF
TRBV28	TRBJ2-7	CASTRSTYEQYF
TRBV18	TRBJ1-3	CASSPGLGNTIYF
TRBV12-3/TRBV12-4	TRBJ2-5	CAGRLSRGQGETQYF
TRBV7-8	TRBJ2-2	CASSFLAGVLAGELFF
TRBV12-3/TRBV12-4	TRBJ1-6	CASTLYRVGSPLHF
TRBV7-9	TRBJ2-4	CASSPAGIAKNIQYF
TRBV28	TRBJ2-3	CASSFSRALVGDTQYF
TRBV9	TRBJ2-1	CASSDSTSSYNEQFF
TRBV7-8	TRBJ1-2	CASSWERDSGYTF
TRBV19	TRBJ2-3	CASSIEATDTQYF
TRBV5-1	TRBJ2-5	CASSLLAQETQYF
TRBV30	TRBJ1-5	CAWSDQGNQPQHF
TRBV5-1	TRBJ1-4	CASSSDRGGEKLFF
TRBV20-1	TRBJ2-1	CSVGLAGGKLNEQFF
TRBV7-2	TRBJ1-1	CASSLGAGLNTEAFF
TRBV18	TRBJ2-5	CASSPTPLAGSAETQYF
TRBV11-1	TRBJ2-7	CASSKTGGSYEQYF
TRBV9	TRBJ2-3	CASSATGAWAGHTDTQYF
TRBV7-2	TRBJ2-1	CASSLVGAGFRNEQFF
TRBV5-1	TRBJ2-3	CASSLEQGHTQYF
TRBV5-1	TRBJ1-2	CASSLSGVNYGYTF
TRBV7-3	TRBJ2-1	CASSPQPYNEQFF
TRBV5-4	TRBJ2-7	CASSVTRGVIYEQYF
TRBV27	TRBJ2-1	CASSWEAGGGNEQFF
TRBV3-1	TRBJ2-3	CASSSTQGDTQYF
TRBV11-3	TRBJ2-5	CASSLGLETQYF
TRBV29-1	TRBJ2-6	CSPGQTYSGANVLTF
TRBV6-1	TRBJ2-7	CASSGTGIYYEQYF